These 11 T cell receptor beta chains came from one sample sequenced in a study of blood T cell repertoires in COVID-19. Sequenced by immunoSEQ multiplex PCR; TCRdb stores in-frame clones only, minus some. The table has around 32,000 clones, about 86% seen once. Input material: peripheral blood. The receptors shown here come from a woman at least 80 years old with active or convalescent COVID-19.

This rearrangement joins TRBV28 to TRBJ1-4; TRBD1 is a possible D gene (5 bases). Germline assignment: CDR1 MDHEN and CDR2 SYDVKM. This CDR3 contains 13 residues. V lost 4 bases, J lost 15 bases, and 18 bases lay in between. The chain's CDR3 is CASSYNTPRVLFF. DNA of the CDR3: TGTGCCAGCAGTTACAACACCCCCAGGGTATTGTTTTTT.

CDR3 coding DNA: TGTGCCAGCAGCCAAGGAGGGGGCGGTGGCTACACCTTC. It yields the protein CASSQGGGGGYTF. The chain links TRBV3-1 (or the pseudogene TRBV3-2) to TRBJ1-2; 7 bases map to TRBD1. This CDR3 has 13 amino acids. The junction had 3 bases not matched to a gene; V was cut back by 1 base and J by 7 bases. Germline CDR1 reads LGHDT; CDR2 reads YNNKEL (reference sequence).

The V and J genes are TRBV18 and TRBJ2-3, with 8 bases matching TRBD2. Per germline, CDR1 KGHSH and CDR2 LQKENI. The CDR3 has 14 residues. V lost 6 bases, J lost 3 bases, and 5 bases stayed unmatched. CDR3 protein: CASSFSGTTDTQYF. The CDR3 bases are TGTGCCAGCTCTTTTAGCGGGACGACAGATACGCAGTATTTT.

V gene TRBV24-1 combines with J gene TRBJ2-5; D perhaps matches TRBD2 (6 bases). This CDR3 is 15 amino acids long. The germline V and J ends were trimmed by 4 bases and 5 bases, with 16 bases remaining between them. Germline lookup yields CDR1 KGHDR and CDR2 SFDVKD. The CDR3 spells CATSDPRAAGETQYF. The CDR3 DNA is TGTGCCACCAGTGACCCGAGAGCGGCGGGGGAGACCCAGTACTTC.

This chain links TRBV3-1 (or the pseudogene TRBV3-2) with TRBJ1-3, with D hard to call. The CDR3 totals 13 residues. The germline gives CDR1 LGHDT, CDR2 YNNKEL (reference sequence). V was trimmed by 4 bases and J by 8 bases, leaving 12 bases between them. CDR3 nucleotides: TGTGCCAGCAGCCTACGGGGAGAGGACACCATATATTTT. Translating it yields CASSLRGEDTIYF.

This chain joins TRBV2 and TRBJ1-2; maybe TRBD1 (5 bases). The germline V gene has CDR1 SNHLY and CDR2 FYNNEI. The CDR3 covers 13 residues. With 6 bases removed from V and 6 bases from J, the gap between germline ends came to 14 bases. CDR3 sequence reads: CASRDLGADGYTF. The CDR3 coding sequence is TGTGCCAGCAGGGACCTAGGGGCTGATGGCTACACCTTC.

The chain carries TRBV19 and TRBJ1-4; tentative D call: TRBD1 (6 bases). CDR3 length: 15 amino acids. Germline CDR1 is LNHDA and CDR2 is SQIVND (reference sequence). With 5 bases removed from V and 5 bases from J, the gap between germline ends came to 15 bases. The DNA for the CDR3 is TGTGCCAGTAGTCCGGCCGGGCAGGGGAATGAAAAACTGTTTTTT. Protein product: CASSPAGQGNEKLFF. The variable domain in full, completed from reference TRBV19 and TRBJ1-4, reads DGGITQSPKYLFRKEGQNVTLSCEQNLNHDAMYWYRQDPGQGLRLIYYSQIVNDFQKGDIAEGYSVSREKKESFPLTVTSAQKNPTAFYLCASSPAGQGNEKLFFGSGTQLSVL.

The chain recombines TRBV2 with TRBJ2-7, with D possibly matching TRBD1 (6 bases). Deletions cut 5 bases from V and 7 bases from J, with 12 bases between. The CDR3 is 12 residues long. The germline CDR1 and CDR2 sequences are SNHLY and FYNNEI. As DNA, the CDR3 is TGTGCCAGCAGTCAGGGGTTAAGGGAGCAGTACTTC. Translated: CASSQGLREQYF.

This chain joins TRBV7-9 and TRBJ2-2; 7 positions match TRBD1. Germline V gene lookup returns CDR1 SEHNR and CDR2 FQNEAQ (reference sequence). The J segment lost 4 bases and the V segment lost 5 bases, leaving 7 bases of the junction unmatched. The CDR3 consists of 15 residues. CDR3 protein: CASSTDRSATGELFF. DNA of the CDR3: TGTGCCAGCAGCACGGACAGGTCGGCCACCGGGGAGCTGTTTTTT.

The CDR3 loop reads CASTLIGGAYQPQHF. CDR3 in DNA: TGTGCCAGCACCTTGATCGGTGGGGCGTATCAGCCCCAGCATTTT. The J gene is TRBJ1-5, the V gene TRBV2; D may be TRBD1 (5 bases). Trimming left V 7 bases short and J 5 bases short, with 18 bases between. The CDR3 runs 15 residues. Germline values: CDR1 SNHLY, CDR2 FYNNEI.

J is TRBJ1-5 and V is TRBV5-1, with D perhaps TRBD1 (5 bases). The length of the CDR3 is 14 residues. Between the trimmed V and J ends, which lost 0 bases and 7 bases, there was a span of 11 bases. From germline, CDR1 is SGHRS and CDR2 YFSETQ. CDR3 amino acids: CASSLEGAGQPQHF. The CDR3 coding sequence is TGCGCCAGCAGCTTGGAAGGAGCAGGGCAGCCCCAGCATTTT.